Below, 3 T cell receptor beta chains from the same sample are listed, as sequenced in a study of regulatory and conventional T cells in RAG deficiency. Libraries were prepared by immunoSEQ multiplex PCR; TCRdb keeps only in-frame clonotypes and omits some of them. The sample consists of approximately 1,300 clones, roughly 80% of them appearing once. The sorted conventional CD4+ T cells were CD25-low and CD127-high, with genomic DNA sequenced. The specimen was CD4+ effector T cells sorted from blood. The receptors were sampled from a human donor with RAG deficiency presenting as severe combined immunodeficiency.

The rearrangement uses TRBV29-1 and TRBJ1-1; TRBD1 might be the D (6 bases). The CDR3 loop spans 13 amino acids. Trimming removed 7 bases at V and 5 bases at J, with 17 bases between. Germline V gives CDR1 SQVTM, CDR2 ANQGSEA. The chain's CDR3 is CSAERGLRTEAFF. As DNA, the CDR3 is TGCAGCGCAGAAAGGGGGTTAAGGACTGAAGCTTTCTTT.

V gene TRBV2 combines with J gene TRBJ1-1; possibly TRBD1 for D (5 bases). The germline CDR1 and CDR2 sequences are SNHLY and FYNNEI. Trimming removed 4 bases at V and 1 base at J, with 10 bases between. This CDR3 spans 14 amino acids. The CDR3 DNA follows: TGTGCCAGCAGTGCCCAGACAGCGAACACTGAAGCTTTCTTT. Translated, it gives CASSAQTANTEAFF.

The V and J genes are TRBV9 and TRBJ2-5; weak D call: TRBD2 (6 bases). The V and J ends lost 4 bases and 5 bases respectively, with 15 bases between them. Per germline, CDR1 SGDLS and CDR2 YYNGEE. The CDR3 is 14 amino acids. Here the CDR3 DNA reads TGTGCCAGCAGCCCCCTCCCAGGGAGGGAGACCCAGTACTTC. Its translation is CASSPLPGRETQYF.